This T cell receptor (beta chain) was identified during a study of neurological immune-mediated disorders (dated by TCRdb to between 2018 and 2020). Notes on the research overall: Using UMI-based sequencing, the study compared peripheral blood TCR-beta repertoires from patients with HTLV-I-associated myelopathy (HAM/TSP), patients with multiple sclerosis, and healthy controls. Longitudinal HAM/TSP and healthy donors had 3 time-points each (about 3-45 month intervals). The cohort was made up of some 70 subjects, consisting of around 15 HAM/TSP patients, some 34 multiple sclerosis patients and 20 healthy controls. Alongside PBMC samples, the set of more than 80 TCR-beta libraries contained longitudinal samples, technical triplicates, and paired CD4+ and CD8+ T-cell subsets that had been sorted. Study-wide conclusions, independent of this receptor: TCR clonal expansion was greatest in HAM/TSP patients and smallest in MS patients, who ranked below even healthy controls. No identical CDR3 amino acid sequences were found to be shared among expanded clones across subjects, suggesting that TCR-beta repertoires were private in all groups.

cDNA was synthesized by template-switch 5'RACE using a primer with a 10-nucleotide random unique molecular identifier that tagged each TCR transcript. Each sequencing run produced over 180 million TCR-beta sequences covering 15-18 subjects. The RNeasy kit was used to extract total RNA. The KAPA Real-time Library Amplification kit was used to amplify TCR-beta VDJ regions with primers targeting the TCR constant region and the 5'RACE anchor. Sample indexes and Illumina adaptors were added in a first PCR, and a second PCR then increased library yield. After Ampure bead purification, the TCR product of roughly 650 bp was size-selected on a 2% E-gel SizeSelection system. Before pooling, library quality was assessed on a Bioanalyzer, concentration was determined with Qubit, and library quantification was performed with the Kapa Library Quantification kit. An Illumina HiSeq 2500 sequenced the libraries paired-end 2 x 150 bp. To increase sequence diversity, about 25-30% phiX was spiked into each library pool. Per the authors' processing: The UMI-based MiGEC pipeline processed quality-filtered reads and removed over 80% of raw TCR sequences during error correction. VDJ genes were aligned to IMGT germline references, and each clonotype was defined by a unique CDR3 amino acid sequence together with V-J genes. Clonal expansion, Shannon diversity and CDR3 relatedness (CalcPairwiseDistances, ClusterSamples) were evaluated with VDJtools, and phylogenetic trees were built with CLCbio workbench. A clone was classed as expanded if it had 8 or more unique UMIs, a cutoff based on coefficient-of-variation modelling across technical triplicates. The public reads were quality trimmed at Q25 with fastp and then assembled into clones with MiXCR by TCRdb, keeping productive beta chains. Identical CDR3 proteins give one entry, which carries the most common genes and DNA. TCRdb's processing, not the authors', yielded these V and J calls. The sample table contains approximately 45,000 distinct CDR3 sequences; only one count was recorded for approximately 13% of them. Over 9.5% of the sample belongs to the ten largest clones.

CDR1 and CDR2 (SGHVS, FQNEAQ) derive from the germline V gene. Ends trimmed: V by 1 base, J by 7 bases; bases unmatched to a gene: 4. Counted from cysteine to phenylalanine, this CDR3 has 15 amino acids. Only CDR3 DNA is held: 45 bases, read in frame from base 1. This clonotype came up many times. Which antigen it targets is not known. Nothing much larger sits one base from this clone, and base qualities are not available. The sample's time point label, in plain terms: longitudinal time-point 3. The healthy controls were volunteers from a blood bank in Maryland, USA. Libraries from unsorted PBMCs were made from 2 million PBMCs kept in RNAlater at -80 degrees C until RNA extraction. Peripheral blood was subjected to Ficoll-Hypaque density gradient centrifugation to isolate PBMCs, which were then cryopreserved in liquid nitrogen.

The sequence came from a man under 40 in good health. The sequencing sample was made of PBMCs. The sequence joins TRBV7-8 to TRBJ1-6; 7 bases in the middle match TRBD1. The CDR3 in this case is CASSLEAGGNSPLHF. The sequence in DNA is TGTGCCAGCAGCTTAGAGGCAGGGGGGAATTCACCCCTCCACTTT.